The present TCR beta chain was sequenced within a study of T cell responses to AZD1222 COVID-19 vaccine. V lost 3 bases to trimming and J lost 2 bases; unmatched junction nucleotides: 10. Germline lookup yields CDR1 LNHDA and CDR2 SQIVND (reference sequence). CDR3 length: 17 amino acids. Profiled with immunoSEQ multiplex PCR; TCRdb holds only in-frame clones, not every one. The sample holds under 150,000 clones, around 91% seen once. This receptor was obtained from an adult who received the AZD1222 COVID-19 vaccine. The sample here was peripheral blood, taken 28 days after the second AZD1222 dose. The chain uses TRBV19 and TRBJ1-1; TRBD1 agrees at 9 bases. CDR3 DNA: TGTGCCAGTAGTATGGGGACAGGGAGGGGAGGCAACACTGAAGCTTTCTTT. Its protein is CASSMGTGRGGNTEAFF.